Each of the 25 T cell receptor beta chains below was sequenced from the same sample in a study of human T cells and chemical hapten exposure. The time point was: patch test 2, 6 weeks after DPC sensitization. Indicated treatment: therapeutic diphenylcyclopropenone sensitization with weekly scalp DPC. TCRdb itself ran the RACE reads through MiXCR, one entry per CDR3 protein. This sample carries tens of thousands of distinct CDR3 sequences, 7.5% to 9.5% of them seen once, and the ten largest clones take about 3%. The material was whole blood, obtained in connection with sensitization to the hapten diphenylcyclopropenone (DPC). The receptors here all came from a woman aged 45-59 years with alopecia areata. Some clones in this sample may be carry-over from other donors' samples.

The table lists this clonotype with many counts. V is TRBV7-9 and J is TRBJ1-5; 7 bases are shared with TRBD1. Per germline, CDR1 SEHNR and CDR2 FQNEAQ (reference sequence). J gave up 3 bases and V 4 bases, and 9 bases lay outside the gene matches. CDR3 length: 16 amino acids. Here the CDR3 reads CASSSSGTGVNQPQHF. The CDR3 DNA reads TGTGCCAGCAGCTCGTCCGGTACAGGGGTCAATCAGCCCCAGCATTTT.

This clonotype was picked up many times. The V call is TRBV20-1, the J call TRBJ1-5; possibly TRBD1 for D (6 bases). There are 14 residues in the CDR3. Germline V gives CDR1 DFQATT, CDR2 SNEGSKA (reference sequence). Trimming took 0 bases from V and 5 from J, leaving 11 bases between them. CDR3 region: CSARDRGRDQPQHF. CDR3 DNA sequence: TGCAGTGCTAGAGATCGGGGGCGGGATCAGCCCCAGCATTTT.

The gene calls are TRBV7-2 and TRBJ2-3; D remains unclear. The length of the CDR3 is 14 residues. V lost 1 base, J lost 2 bases, and 7 bases lay in between. Germline values: CDR1 SGHTA, CDR2 FQGNSA. DNA for the CDR3: TGTGCCAGCAGCTTAGTGGGCGACACAGATACGCAGTATTTT. This sequence encodes CASSLVGDTDTQYF.

J is TRBJ2-7 and V is TRBV5-1; possibly TRBD1 for D (6 bases). CDR3 length: 15 residues. Germline V CDR1 and CDR2: SGHRS, YFSETQ. V was cut by 3 bases and J by 2 bases, with 15 bases left in between. The CDR3 protein is CASSSPGTRAYEQYF. The CDR3 region has the DNA TGCGCCAGCAGCTCGCCGGGGACAAGGGCCTACGAGCAGTACTTC. Full variable domain (remainder filled in from reference TRBV5-1 and TRBJ2-7): KAGVTQTPRYLIKTRGQQVTLSCSPISGHRSVSWYQQTPGQGLQFLFEYFSETQRNKGNFPGRFSGRQFSNSRSEMNVSTLELGDSALYLCASSSPGTRAYEQYFGPGTRLTVT.

This clonotype was picked up many times. J is TRBJ2-7 and V is TRBV18; 10 bases are shared with TRBD1. Germline values: CDR1 KGHSH, CDR2 LQKENI. This CDR3 contains 15 residues. Trimming at V came to 5 bases and at J to 6 bases, leaving 10 bases not matched to a gene. The CDR3 sequence is CASSSIRDRGSEQYF. In DNA form, the CDR3 reads TGTGCCAGCTCAAGTATTCGGGACAGGGGCTCCGAGCAGTACTTC.

This chain links TRBV18 with TRBJ2-1; D possibly corresponds to TRBD1 (5 bases). CDR3 size: 14 residues. V shed 5 bases and J shed 6 bases, with 14 bases lying between them. Germline V gives CDR1 KGHSH, CDR2 LQKENI. The CDR3 reads CASSTRTPLNEQFF. Here the CDR3 DNA reads TGTGCCAGCTCAACCCGGACACCCCTCAATGAGCAGTTCTTC.

For this clonotype: No conserved phenylalanine or tryptophan ends this CDR3, so it is likely a read error. The rearrangement links TRBV10-3 to TRBJ2-1; 8 nucleotides align to TRBD1. This CDR3 spans 14 amino acids. Germline V gene data show CDR1 as ENHRY and CDR2 as SYGVKD. The V and J ends lost 5 bases and 9 bases, in that order; junction bases with no gene match: 9. The CDR3 is CAISTGQGSAEQFL. The CDR3 DNA sequence: TGTGCCATCAGTACTGGACAGGGCAGCGCTGAGCAGTTCCTC.

The table lists this clonotype with many counts. The chain has TRBV6-5 and TRBJ2-7, with TRBD1 as a possible D gene (5 bases). The CDR3 has 14 residues. Germline V gene sequence: CDR1 MNHEY, CDR2 SVGAGI. Deletions cut 2 bases from V and 6 bases from J, with 14 bases between. The CDR3 coding sequence is TGTGCCAGCAGTTACGGTTACAGGTCGGGCGAGCAGTACTTC. It specifies CASSYGYRSGEQYF.

This clonotype was counted ten times or more. This chain links TRBV7-9 with TRBJ1-5, with 10 bases aligning to TRBD1. The germline V gene has CDR1 SEHNR and CDR2 FQNEAQ (reference sequence). V shed 8 bases and J 6 bases; nucleotides not matched to a gene: 10. The CDR3 loop spans 15 amino acids. In DNA, the CDR3 is TGTGCCAGCTCCGGGACAGGGGTAGTCGGTCAGCCCCAGCATTTT. Translating it yields CASSGTGVVGQPQHF.

The V call is TRBV3-1, the J call TRBJ1-1, with 7 bases fitting TRBD1. Germline loops: CDR1 LGHDT, CDR2 YNNKEL (reference sequence). Trimming cost V 0 bases and J 3 bases; bases outside gene matches: 4. The CDR3 length is 15 residues. CDR3 nucleotide sequence: TGTGCCAGCAGCCAAGATGAGGGGACAGACACTGAAGCTTTCTTT. Its translation is CASSQDEGTDTEAFF.

This clonotype was counted at least ten times. The chain carries TRBV5-4 and TRBJ2-3, with TRBD2 as a possible D gene (6 bases). Trimming shortened V by 4 bases and J by 3 bases, and 18 bases separated the two germline ends. Germline assignment: CDR1 SGHNT and CDR2 YYREEE (reference sequence). This CDR3 has 16 amino acids. The CDR3 region has the DNA TGTGCCAGCAGCCGCGGGGCAGGAGCCCAGACAGATACGCAGTATTTT. As protein: CASSRGAGAQTDTQYF.

This clonotype was detected a few times. The chain links TRBV6-5 to TRBJ1-5; D call uncertain. The CDR3 covers 14 residues. Trimming shortened V by 8 bases and J by 2 bases, and 13 bases separated the two germline ends. CDR1 and CDR2 (germline): MNHEY, SVGAGI. CDR3 amino acids: CASGPLYGNQPQHF. CDR3 nucleotides: TGTGCCAGCGGACCATTATATGGCAATCAGCCCCAGCATTTT.

This clonotype was detected many times. The chain employs TRBV20-1 and TRBJ2-7; D not certain. The CDR3 runs to 12 residues. Per the germline V gene, CDR1 is DFQATT and CDR2 is SNEGSKA (reference sequence). V was cut by 5 bases and J by 1 base, with 9 bases left in between. CDR3: CSAGPGSYEQYF. The CDR3 bases are TGCAGTGCTGGGCCCGGATCCTACGAGCAGTACTTC.

A few counts support this clonotype. This chain uses TRBV5-6 with TRBJ1-1; D call uncertain. This CDR3 has 12 residues. Trimming took off 0 bases at V and 5 bases at J, with 5 bases between the two ends. Germline CDR1 and CDR2: SGHDT and YYEEEE. The CDR3 DNA reads TGTGCCAGCAGCTTGGTTAGTACTGAAGCTTTCTTT. This sequence encodes CASSLVSTEAFF.

In its sample, this clonotype was seen a few times. J is TRBJ1-1 and V is TRBV7-9; unclear D gene. V was trimmed by 5 bases and J by 0 bases, leaving 10 bases between them. CDR1 and CDR2 (germline): SEHNR, FQNEAQ (reference sequence). The CDR3 extends over 14 amino acids. The CDR3 region has the DNA TGTGCCAGCAGCCCACCTCCCGTGAACACTGAAGCTTTCTTT. It codes for CASSPPPVNTEAFF.

This clonotype was seen repeatedly, ten times or more. This chain links TRBV10-3 with TRBJ2-1; a weak D match, TRBD1 (6 bases). V was clipped by 5 bases and J by 7 bases, with 15 bases between them. From germline, CDR1 is ENHRY and CDR2 SYGVKD. CDR3 length: 14 amino acids. The chain's CDR3 is CAISPDSALNEQFF. CDR3 sequence (DNA): TGTGCCATCAGTCCGGACAGTGCCTTGAATGAGCAGTTCTTC.

V gene TRBV7-2 combines with J gene TRBJ2-3; TRBD2 agrees at 12 bases. The CDR3 length is 14 residues. V was clipped by 5 bases and J by 5 bases; unmatched bases: 2. Germline assignment: CDR1 SGHTA and CDR2 FQGNSA. CDR3 residues: CASSVGLAGDTQYF. The CDR3 DNA follows: TGTGCCAGCAGCGTGGGACTAGCGGGAGATACGCAGTATTTT.

This clonotype was counted at least ten times. The chain links TRBV29-1 to TRBJ1-6; 11 nucleotides agree with TRBD1. CDR3 length: 13 residues. CDR1 and CDR2 (germline): SQVTM, ANQGSEA. The V gene end was trimmed by 6 bases and the J gene end by 8 bases; junction bases not matched to a gene: 3. The CDR3 spells CSVRTGGDSPLHF. DNA of the CDR3: TGCAGCGTCAGGACAGGGGGCGATTCACCCCTCCACTTT.

The rearrangement joins TRBV28 to TRBJ2-4, with unresolved D. Germline CDR1 is MDHEN and CDR2 is SYDVKM. The CDR3 has 16 residues. The ends were cut back, 5 bases at V and 0 bases at J, with 14 bases in the middle. The CDR3 DNA reads TGTGCCAGCAGTCCCTATGACCGATCAGCCAAAAACATTCAGTACTTC. This codes for CASSPYDRSAKNIQYF.

The chain uses TRBV7-2 and TRBJ2-1; 11 bases fit TRBD2. The CDR3 sequence is 14 residues long. Unmatched junction bases numbered 3, after V lost 5 bases and J lost 6 bases. Germline lookup yields CDR1 SGHTA and CDR2 FQGNSA. This CDR3 reads CASSPGLAANEQFF. The DNA for the CDR3 is TGTGCCAGCAGCCCGGGACTAGCGGCCAATGAGCAGTTCTTC.

This chain connects TRBV7-2 to TRBJ1-4, with D possibly matching TRBD1 (6 bases). Germline CDR1 reads SGHTA; CDR2 reads FQGNSA. The CDR3 loop spans 14 amino acids. V was trimmed by 1 base and J by 7 bases, leaving 10 bases between them. Here the CDR3 reads CASSLGGLGEKLFF. DNA of the CDR3: TGTGCCAGCAGCTTAGGGGGGCTCGGTGAAAAACTGTTTTTT.

This clonotype showed up many times. The rearrangement uses TRBV4-3 and TRBJ1-3; no reliable D call. Germline V gene sequence: CDR1 LGHNA, CDR2 YSLEER. This CDR3 is 13 amino acids long. V lost 1 base, J lost 4 bases, and 5 bases lay in between. Here the CDR3 DNA reads TGCGCCAGCAGCCAAGCCAGAGGAAACACCATATATTTT. Protein sequence: CASSQARGNTIYF.

The CDR3 region is CAWSTGQQTTNEKLFF. Written as DNA, the CDR3 is TGTGCCTGGAGTACGGGGCAGCAGACAACTAATGAAAAACTGTTTTTT. This chain connects TRBV30 to TRBJ1-4, with a tentative D call TRBD1 (5 bases). Trimming left V 2 bases short and J 0 bases short, with 13 bases between. The length of the CDR3 is 16 residues. The germline gives CDR1 GTSNPN, CDR2 SVGIG (reference sequence).

This clonotype has a handful of counts. The chain carries TRBV7-2 and TRBJ2-3; 10 positions agree with TRBD1. CDR3 size: 15 residues. J lost 0 bases, V lost 6 bases, and 3 bases had no gene match. CDR1 is SGHTA and CDR2 is FQGNSA in the germline V gene. The CDR3 bases are TGTGCCAGCAGGCCGGGACAGGGGAGCACAGATACGCAGTATTTT. It encodes CASRPGQGSTDTQYF.

A few counts support this clonotype. This sequence joins TRBV3-1 and TRBJ2-1; D unresolved. CDR3 length equals 12 residues. The V end lost 5 bases, the J end lost 13 bases, and 15 bases lay between the germline ends. Germline V lookup: CDR1 LGHDT, CDR2 YNNKEL (reference sequence). The CDR3 DNA is TGTGCCAGCAGCTCGTATCAGGCCCCCCAGTTCTTC. It is translated as CASSSYQAPQFF.